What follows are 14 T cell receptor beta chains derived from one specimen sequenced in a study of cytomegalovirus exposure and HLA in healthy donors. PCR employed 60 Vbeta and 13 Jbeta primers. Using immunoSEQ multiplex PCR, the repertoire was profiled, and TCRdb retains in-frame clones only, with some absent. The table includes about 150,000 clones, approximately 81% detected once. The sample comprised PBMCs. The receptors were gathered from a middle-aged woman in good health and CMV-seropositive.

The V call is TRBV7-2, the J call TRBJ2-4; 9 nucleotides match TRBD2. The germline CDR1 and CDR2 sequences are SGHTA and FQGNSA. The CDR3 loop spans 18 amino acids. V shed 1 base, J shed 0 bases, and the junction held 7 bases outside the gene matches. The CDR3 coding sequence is TGTGCCAGCAGCTTAGGACTAGCGGACTTGCTAGCCAAAAACATTCAGTACTTC. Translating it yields CASSLGLADLLAKNIQYF.

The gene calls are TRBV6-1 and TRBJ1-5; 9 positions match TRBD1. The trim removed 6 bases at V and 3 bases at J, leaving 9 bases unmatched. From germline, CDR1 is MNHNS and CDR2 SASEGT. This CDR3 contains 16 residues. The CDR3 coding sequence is TGTGCCAGCAGAGAACAGGGGGCGATTTACAATCAGCCCCAGCATTTT. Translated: CASREQGAIYNQPQHF.

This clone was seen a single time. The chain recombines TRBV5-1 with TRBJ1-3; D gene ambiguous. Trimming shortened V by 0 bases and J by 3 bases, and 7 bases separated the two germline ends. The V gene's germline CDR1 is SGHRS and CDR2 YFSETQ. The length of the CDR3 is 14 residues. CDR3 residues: CASSLAADGNTIYF. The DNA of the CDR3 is TGCGCCAGCAGCTTGGCCGCGGATGGAAACACCATATATTTT.

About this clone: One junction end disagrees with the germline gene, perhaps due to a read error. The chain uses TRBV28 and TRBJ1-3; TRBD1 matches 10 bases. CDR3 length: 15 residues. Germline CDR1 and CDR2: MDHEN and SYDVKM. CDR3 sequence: CASSLEGQGTLHQKF. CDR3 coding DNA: TGTGCCAGCAGTCTAGAGGGACAGGGGACCCTTCATCAAAAGTTT.

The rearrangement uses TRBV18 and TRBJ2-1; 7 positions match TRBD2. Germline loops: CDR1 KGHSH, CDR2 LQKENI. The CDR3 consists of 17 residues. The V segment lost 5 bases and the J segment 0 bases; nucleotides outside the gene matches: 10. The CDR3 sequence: CASSTTTSASSYNEQFF. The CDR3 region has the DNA TGTGCCAGCTCAACCACTACTAGCGCCAGCTCCTACAATGAGCAGTTCTTC.

The CDR3 bases are TGTGCCAGCAGATTTACATTCCGGGACAGGGAGGGCGAGCAGTACTTC. This encodes CASRFTFRDREGEQYF. This chain uses TRBV2 with TRBJ2-7, with 9 bases lining up with TRBD1. V was clipped by 6 bases and J by 6 bases; unmatched bases: 15. From germline, CDR1 is SNHLY and CDR2 FYNNEI. CDR3 size: 16 residues.

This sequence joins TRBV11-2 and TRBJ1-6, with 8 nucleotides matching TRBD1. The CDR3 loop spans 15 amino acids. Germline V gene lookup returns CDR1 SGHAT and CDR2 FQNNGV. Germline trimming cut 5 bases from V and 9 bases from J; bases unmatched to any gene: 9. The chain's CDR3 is CASSGGQEGGSPLHF. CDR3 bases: TGTGCCAGCAGCGGGGGACAGGAAGGGGGTTCACCCCTCCACTTT.

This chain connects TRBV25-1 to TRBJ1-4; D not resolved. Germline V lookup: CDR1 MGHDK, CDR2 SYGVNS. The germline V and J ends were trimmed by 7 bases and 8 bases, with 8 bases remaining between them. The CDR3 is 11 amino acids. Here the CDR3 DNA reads TGTGCCAGCACTGCGGGGGAAAAACTGTTTTTT. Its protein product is CASTAGEKLFF.

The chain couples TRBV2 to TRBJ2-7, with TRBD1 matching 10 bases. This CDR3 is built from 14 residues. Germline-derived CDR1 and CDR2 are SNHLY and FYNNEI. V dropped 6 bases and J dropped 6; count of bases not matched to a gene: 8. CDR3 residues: CASRPGQGLGEQYF. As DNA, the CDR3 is TGTGCCAGCAGGCCGGGACAGGGGTTGGGCGAGCAGTACTTC. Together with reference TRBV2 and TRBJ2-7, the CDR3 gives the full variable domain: EPEVTQTPSHQVTQMGQEVILRCVPISNHLYFYWYRQILGQKVEFLVSFYNNEISEKSEIFDDQFSVERPDGSNFTLKIRSTKLEDSAMYFCASRPGQGLGEQYFGPGTRLTVT.

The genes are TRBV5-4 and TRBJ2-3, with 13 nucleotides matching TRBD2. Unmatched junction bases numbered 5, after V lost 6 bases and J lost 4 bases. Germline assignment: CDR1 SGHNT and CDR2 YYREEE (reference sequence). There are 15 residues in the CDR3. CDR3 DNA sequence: TGTGCCAGCACCCGGACTAGCGGGAGCCCAGATACGCAGTATTTT. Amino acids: CASTRTSGSPDTQYF.

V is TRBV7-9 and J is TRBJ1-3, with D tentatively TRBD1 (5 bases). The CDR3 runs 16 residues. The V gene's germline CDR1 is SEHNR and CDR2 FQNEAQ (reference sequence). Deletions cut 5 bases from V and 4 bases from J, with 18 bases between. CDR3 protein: CASSPRARQTGNTIYF. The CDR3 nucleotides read TGTGCCAGCAGCCCACGAGCGAGACAGACGGGAAACACCATATATTTT.

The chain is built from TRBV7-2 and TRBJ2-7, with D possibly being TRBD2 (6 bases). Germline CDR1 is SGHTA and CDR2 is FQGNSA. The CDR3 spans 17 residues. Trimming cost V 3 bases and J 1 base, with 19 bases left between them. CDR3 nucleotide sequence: TGTGCCAGCAGCTTCCGGCTAGCCGGGGGTTTTTCCTACGAGCAGTACTTC. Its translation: CASSFRLAGGFSYEQYF. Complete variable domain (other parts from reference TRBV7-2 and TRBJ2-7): GAGVSQSPSNKVTEKGKDVELRCDPISGHTALYWYRQSLGQGLEFLIYFQGNSAPDKSGLPSDRFSAERTGGSVSTLTIQRTQQEDSAVYLCASSFRLAGGFSYEQYFGPGTRLTVT.

The CDR3 DNA follows: TGTGCCATCTCATCTGAGAGCCCTGGAAACACCATATATTTT. It codes for CAISSESPGNTIYF. J is TRBJ1-3 and V is TRBV10-3, with unresolved D. The V and J ends lost 8 bases and 2 bases respectively, with 13 bases between them. CDR3 size: 14 residues. Germline assignment: CDR1 ENHRY and CDR2 SYGVKD.

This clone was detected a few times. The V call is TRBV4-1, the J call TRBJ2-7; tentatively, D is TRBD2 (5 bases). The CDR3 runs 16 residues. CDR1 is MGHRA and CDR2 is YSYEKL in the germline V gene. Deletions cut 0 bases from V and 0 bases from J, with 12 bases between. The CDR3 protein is CASSQDQWGASYEQYF. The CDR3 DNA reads TGCGCCAGCAGCCAAGATCAATGGGGAGCCTCCTACGAGCAGTACTTC.